The clone carrying this T cell receptor (beta chain) has a count of ten or more. Its antigen is not known. This specimen belongs to a study of molecular identifiers for immune sequencing clone quantification. Study summary: For replicates, RNA isolated from approximately 20,000 or 98,000 naive CD8 cells was divided into five portions, of which four were sequenced. Overall study results and limits: More than 97% of effector molecules, versus under 1% of naive-cell molecules, belonged to clones above 20 RNA copies.

Generation of bulk TCR libraries relied on previously described methods and listed TCR primers. MiXCR was run by TCRdb on the PCR reads, yielding one entry per CDR3 protein. The table includes around 480,000 distinct CDR3 sequences, around 23% detected once. The sorting of naive CD8 T cells used the CD8+CD4-CCR7+CD45RA+ phenotype. CDR3 length: 14 amino acids. The V end was cut by 3 bases, the J end by 1 base, with 10 bases between. The germline V gene encodes CDR1 MDHEN and CDR2 SYDVKM. The receptor's source is a human donor in good health. Some libraries in this study had Jurkat cell RNA spiked in. Sample: naive CD8+ T cells from blood, with Jurkat cell RNA spiked in. Noted subset: FACS-sorted CD8+CD4-CCR7+CD45RA+ naive T cells. The chain recombines TRBV28 with TRBJ2-7; D gene unclear. CDR3 protein: CASSLFDESYEQYF. CDR3 DNA: TGTGCCAGCAGTTTGTTCGATGAATCCTACGAGCAGTACTTC.